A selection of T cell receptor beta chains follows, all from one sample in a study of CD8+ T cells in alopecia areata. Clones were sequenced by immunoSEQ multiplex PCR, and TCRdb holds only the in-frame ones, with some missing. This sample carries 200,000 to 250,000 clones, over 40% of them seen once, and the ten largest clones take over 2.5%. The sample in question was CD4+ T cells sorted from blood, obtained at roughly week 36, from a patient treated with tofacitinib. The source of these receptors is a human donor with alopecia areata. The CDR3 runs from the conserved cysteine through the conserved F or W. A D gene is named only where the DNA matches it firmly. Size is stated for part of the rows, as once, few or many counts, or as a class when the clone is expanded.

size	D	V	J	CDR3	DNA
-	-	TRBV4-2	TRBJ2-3	CASSQEGLHTDTQYF	TGTGCCAGCAGCCAGGAAGGGCTGCACACAGATACGCAGTATTTT
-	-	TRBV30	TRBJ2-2	CAWSSGDHGELFF	TGTGCCTGGAGTTCAGGGGATCACGGGGAGCTGTTTTTT
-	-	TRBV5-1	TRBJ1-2	CASSFKEAMTSGYTF	TGCGCCAGCAGCTTTAAGGAGGCTATGACGAGCGGCTACACCTTC
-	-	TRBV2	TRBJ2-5	CASSVIGAQYF	TGTGCCAGCAGTGTGATTGGGGCCCAGTACTTC
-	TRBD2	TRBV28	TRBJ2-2	CASSPAGVRRELFF	TGTGCCAGCAGCCCCGCGGGGGTGAGGCGGGAGCTGTTTTTT
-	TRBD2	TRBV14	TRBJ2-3	CASSQNSGGSTDTQYF	TGTGCCAGCAGCCAAAATAGCGGGGGGAGCACAGATACGCAGTATTTT
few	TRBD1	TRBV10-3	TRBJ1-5	CAISVDRVNQPQHF	TGTGCCATCAGTGTGGACAGGGTCAATCAGCCCCAGCATTTT
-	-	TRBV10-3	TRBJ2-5	CAISESTGDGTQYF	TGTGCCATCAGTGAGTCGACTGGGGATGGTACCCAGTACTTC
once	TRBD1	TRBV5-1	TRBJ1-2	CASSQGQGVYGYTF	TGCGCCAGCAGCCAGGGACAGGGGGTCTATGGCTACACCTTC
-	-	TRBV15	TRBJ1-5	CATSTGLFWAQHF	TGTGCCACCAGCACCGGACTCTTTTGGGCCCAGCATTTT
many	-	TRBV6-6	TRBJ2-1	CASSPWGGRGEQFF	TGTGCCAGCAGCCCATGGGGAGGTAGGGGGGAGCAGTTCTTC
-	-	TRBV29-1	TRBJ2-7	CSVADRSSSYEQYF	TGCAGCGTGGCTGACAGGTCCTCCTCCTACGAGCAGTACTTC
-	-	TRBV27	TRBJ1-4	CASMGNEKLFF	TGTGCCAGCATGGGTAATGAAAAACTGTTTTTT
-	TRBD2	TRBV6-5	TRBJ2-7	CASSLSGSWSYEQYF	TGTGCCAGCAGTCTTAGCGGGAGTTGGTCCTACGAGCAGTACTTC
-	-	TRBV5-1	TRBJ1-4	CASSPYGTGLVGKLFF	TGCGCCAGCAGCCCCTACGGGACGGGCCTCGTGGGAAAACTGTTTTTT
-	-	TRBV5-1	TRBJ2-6	CASSTEGAGANVLTF	TGCGCCAGCAGCACGGAAGGGGCTGGGGCCAACGTCCTGACTTTC
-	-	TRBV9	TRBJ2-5	CASSVAGTHQETQYF	TGTGCCAGCAGCGTAGCGGGGACTCACCAAGAGACCCAGTACTTC
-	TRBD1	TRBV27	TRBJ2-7	CASSPRQGARATYEQYF	TGTGCCAGCAGTCCCCGACAGGGGGCACGGGCAACCTACGAGCAGTACTTC
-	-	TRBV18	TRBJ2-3	CASSPGGTDTQYF	TGTGCCAGCTCACCGGGGGGCACAGATACGCAGTATTTT
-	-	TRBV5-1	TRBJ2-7	CASSFTYEQYF	TGCGCCAGCAGCTTTACCTACGAGCAGTACTTC
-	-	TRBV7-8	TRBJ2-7	CASSLEVSDSYEQYF	TGTGCCAGCAGCTTAGAGGTCAGCGATTCCTACGAGCAGTACTTC
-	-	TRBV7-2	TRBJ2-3	CASSIQRDTQYF	TGTGCCAGCAGCATACAGCGGGATACGCAGTATTTT
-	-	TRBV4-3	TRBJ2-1	CASSPSGQPRNLGEQFF	TGCGCCAGCAGCCCTTCAGGCCAACCAAGAAATTTAGGTGAGCAGTTCTTC
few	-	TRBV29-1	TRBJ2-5	CSVASGTTSGETQYF	TGCAGCGTCGCATCAGGGACAACCAGTGGAGAGACCCAGTACTTC
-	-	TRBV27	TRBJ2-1	CASSSAGYNEQFF	TGTGCCAGCAGTTCGGCGGGTTACAATGAGCAGTTCTTC
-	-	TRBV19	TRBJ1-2	CATLPPGSVSYTF	TGTGCCACCCTTCCGCCAGGGTCCGTTAGCTACACCTTC
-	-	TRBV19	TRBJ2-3	CASSIQLGGQYF	TGTGCCAGTAGTATCCAGCTAGGAGGGCAGTATTTT
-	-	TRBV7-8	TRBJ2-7	CASSLVEGTHEQYF	TGTGCCAGCAGCTTAGTGGAGGGGACCCACGAGCAGTACTTC
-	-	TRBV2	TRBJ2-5	CASSDWRETQYF	TGTGCCAGCAGTGATTGGCGGGAGACCCAGTACTTC
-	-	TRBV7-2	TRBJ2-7	CASSFRGTYEQYF	TGTGCCAGCAGCTTCAGGGGCACCTACGAGCAGTACTTC